The rows below give T cell receptor beta chains drawn from one sample of a study of OX40 agonist ivuxolimab in advanced cancers. Assay: immunoSEQ multiplex PCR; the TCRdb copy retains only in-frame clones and omits some. The sample holds 70,000 to 85,000 clones, 85% seen once. This sample comprised CD4+ or CD8+ T cells sorted from blood, obtained in a trial of the OX40 agonist ivuxolimab. The source is an adult with an advanced solid tumor such as melanoma, head and neck, liver or kidney cancer. Each CDR3 is given with its conserved first and last residue. The D gene is left open where the match is weak. Only some rows state a clone size, as once, few, many or a class for expanded clones.

v_call: TRBV5-6; j_call: TRBJ2-3; clone_size: -; d_call: -; cdr3_nt: TGTGCCAGCAGCTCAGGGTTCTACTCTAGCACAGATACGCAGTATTTT; cdr3_aa: CASSSGFYSSTDTQYF
v_call: TRBV28; j_call: TRBJ2-1; clone_size: -; d_call: -; cdr3_nt: TGTGCCAGCAGTAGGCCTCGGGACGCCATCGATGAGCAGTTCTTC; cdr3_aa: CASSRPRDAIDEQFF
v_call: TRBV28; j_call: TRBJ1-5; clone_size: -; d_call: -; cdr3_nt: TGTGCCAGCAGTTTTTTGGGGGGGCTTCAGGGTCAGCCCCAGCATTTT; cdr3_aa: CASSFLGGLQGQPQHF
v_call: TRBV5-6; j_call: TRBJ2-7; clone_size: -; d_call: TRBD1; cdr3_nt: TGTGCCAGCAGCTTGCCCGACAGGGCTAGCGAGCAGTACTTC; cdr3_aa: CASSLPDRASEQYF
v_call: TRBV19; j_call: TRBJ1-2; clone_size: -; d_call: -; cdr3_nt: TGTGCCAGTAGTATAAACTATGGCTACACCTTC; cdr3_aa: CASSINYGYTF
v_call: TRBV19; j_call: TRBJ2-1; clone_size: -; d_call: -; cdr3_nt: TGTGCCAGTAGTATTAGGGGGTCGAGCTCCTACAATGAGCAGTTCTTC; cdr3_aa: CASSIRGSSSYNEQFF
v_call: TRBV7-9; j_call: TRBJ2-5; clone_size: -; d_call: -; cdr3_nt: TGTGCCAGCAGCCCTACTCCGAGACATACCTCGGAGACCCAGTACTTC; cdr3_aa: CASSPTPRHTSETQYF
v_call: TRBV7-3; j_call: TRBJ1-1; clone_size: -; d_call: -; cdr3_nt: TGTGCCAGCAGCCCCTCCACACTGAACACTGAAGCTTTCTTT; cdr3_aa: CASSPSTLNTEAFF
v_call: TRBV9; j_call: TRBJ2-5; clone_size: -; d_call: TRBD2; cdr3_nt: TGTGCCAGCAGCGCGGGACTACAAGAGACCCAGTACTTC; cdr3_aa: CASSAGLQETQYF
v_call: TRBV4-1; j_call: TRBJ1-2; clone_size: -; d_call: -; cdr3_nt: TGCGCCAGCAGCGCGGGGACCTTCTATGGCTACACCTTC; cdr3_aa: CASSAGTFYGYTF
v_call: TRBV15; j_call: TRBJ2-3; clone_size: -; d_call: -; cdr3_nt: TGTGCCACCAGCACCCAGACTAGTGCCACAGATACGCAGTATTTT; cdr3_aa: CATSTQTSATDTQYF
v_call: TRBV28; j_call: TRBJ2-1; clone_size: -; d_call: TRBD1; cdr3_nt: TGTGCCAGCAGTCCTATGACAGGGATGGATGAGCAGTTCTTC; cdr3_aa: CASSPMTGMDEQFF
v_call: TRBV5-1; j_call: TRBJ2-1; clone_size: -; d_call: -; cdr3_nt: TGCGCCAGCAGCTACGGGGGCAGCTCCTACAATGAGCAGTTCTTC; cdr3_aa: CASSYGGSSYNEQFF
v_call: TRBV30; j_call: TRBJ2-7; clone_size: once; d_call: TRBD1; cdr3_nt: TGTGCCTGGAGTGAAGGGACAGGGAGGACCTACGAGCAGTACTTC; cdr3_aa: CAWSEGTGRTYEQYF
v_call: TRBV7-8; j_call: TRBJ1-1; clone_size: -; d_call: -; cdr3_nt: TGTGCCAGCAGCTTAGCGATGTGGAACACTGAAGCTTTCTTT; cdr3_aa: CASSLAMWNTEAFF